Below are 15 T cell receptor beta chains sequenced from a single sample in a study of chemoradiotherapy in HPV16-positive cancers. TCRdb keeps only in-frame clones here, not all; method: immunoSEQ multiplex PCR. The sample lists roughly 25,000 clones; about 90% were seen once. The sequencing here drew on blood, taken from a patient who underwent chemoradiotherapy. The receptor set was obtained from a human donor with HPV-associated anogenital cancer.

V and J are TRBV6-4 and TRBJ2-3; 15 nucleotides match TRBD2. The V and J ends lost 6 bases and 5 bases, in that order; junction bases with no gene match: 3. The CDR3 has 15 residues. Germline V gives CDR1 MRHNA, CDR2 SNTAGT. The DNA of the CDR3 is TGTGCCAGCAGCCCGGGACTAGCGGGGGGAGATACGCAGTATTTT. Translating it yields CASSPGLAGGDTQYF.

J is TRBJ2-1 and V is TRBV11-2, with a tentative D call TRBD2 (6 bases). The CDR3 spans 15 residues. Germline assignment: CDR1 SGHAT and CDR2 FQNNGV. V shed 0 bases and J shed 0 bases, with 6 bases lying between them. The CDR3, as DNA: TGTGCCAGCAGCTTAGACGGGAGCTCCTACAATGAGCAGTTCTTC. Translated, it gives CASSLDGSSYNEQFF.

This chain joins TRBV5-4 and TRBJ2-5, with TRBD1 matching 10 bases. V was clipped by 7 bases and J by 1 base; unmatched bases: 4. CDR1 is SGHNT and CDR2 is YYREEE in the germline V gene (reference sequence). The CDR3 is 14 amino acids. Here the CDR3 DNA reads TGTGCCAGCGGGAGACAGGGGGCCCAAGAGACCCAGTACTTC. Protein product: CASGRQGAQETQYF.

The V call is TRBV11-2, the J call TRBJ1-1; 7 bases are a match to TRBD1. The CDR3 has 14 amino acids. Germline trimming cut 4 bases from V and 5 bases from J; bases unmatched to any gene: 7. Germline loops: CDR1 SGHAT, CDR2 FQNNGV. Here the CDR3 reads CASSSLTGYTEAFF. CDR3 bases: TGTGCCAGCAGCTCACTGACAGGGTATACTGAAGCTTTCTTT.

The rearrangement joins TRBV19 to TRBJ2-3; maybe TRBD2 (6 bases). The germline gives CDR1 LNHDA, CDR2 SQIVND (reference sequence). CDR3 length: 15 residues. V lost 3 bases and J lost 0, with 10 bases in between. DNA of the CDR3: TGTGCCAGTAGTATTGGGAGCGGGAGCACAGATACGCAGTATTTT. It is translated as CASSIGSGSTDTQYF.

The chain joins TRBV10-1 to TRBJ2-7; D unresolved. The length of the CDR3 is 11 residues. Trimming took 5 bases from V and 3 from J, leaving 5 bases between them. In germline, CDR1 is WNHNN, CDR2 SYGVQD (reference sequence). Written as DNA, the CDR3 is TGCGCCAGCAGTCCAGACTACGAGCAGTACTTC. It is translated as CASSPDYEQYF.

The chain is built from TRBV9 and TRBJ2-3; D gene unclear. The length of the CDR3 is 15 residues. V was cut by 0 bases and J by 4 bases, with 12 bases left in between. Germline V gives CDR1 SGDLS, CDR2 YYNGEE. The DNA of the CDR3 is TGTGCCAGCAGCGTAGCCGGATCGCATTCAGATACGCAGTATTTT. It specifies CASSVAGSHSDTQYF.

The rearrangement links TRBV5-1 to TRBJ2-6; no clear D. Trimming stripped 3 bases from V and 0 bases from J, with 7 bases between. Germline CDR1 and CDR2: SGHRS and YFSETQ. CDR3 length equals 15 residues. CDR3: CASSSDGSGANVLTF. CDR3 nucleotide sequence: TGCGCCAGCAGCTCGGACGGCTCTGGGGCCAACGTCCTGACTTTC.

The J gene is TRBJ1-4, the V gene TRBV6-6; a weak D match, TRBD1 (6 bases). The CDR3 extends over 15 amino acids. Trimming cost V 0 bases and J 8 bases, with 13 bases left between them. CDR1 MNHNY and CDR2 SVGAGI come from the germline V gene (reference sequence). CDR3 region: CASSYSSGGEEKLFF. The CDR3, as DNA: TGTGCCAGCAGTTACTCGTCCGGGGGCGAAGAAAAACTGTTTTTT.

Written as DNA, the CDR3 is TGTGCCAGCAGTTTAGGACTGGGGGGTGAAAAACTGTTTTTT. As protein: CASSLGLGGEKLFF. The chain links TRBV5-5 to TRBJ1-4; tentatively, D is TRBD1 (5 bases). V was pared by 5 bases and J by 7 bases, with 15 bases between. CDR1 is SGHKS, CDR2 YYEKEE, per germline (reference sequence). The CDR3 totals 14 residues.

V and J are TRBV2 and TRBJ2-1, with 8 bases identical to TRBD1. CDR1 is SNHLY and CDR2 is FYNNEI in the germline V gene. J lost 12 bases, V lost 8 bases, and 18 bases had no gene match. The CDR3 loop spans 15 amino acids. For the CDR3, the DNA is TGTGCCAGCGACCAGGGGGCCGAACTCGTCAAGCGGCAGTTCTTC. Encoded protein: CASDQGAELVKRQFF. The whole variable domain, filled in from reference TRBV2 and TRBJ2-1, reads EPEVTQTPSHQVTQMGQEVILRCVPISNHLYFYWYRQILGQKVEFLVSFYNNEISEKSEIFDDQFSVERPDGSNFTLKIRSTKLEDSAMYFCASDQGAELVKRQFFGPGTRLTVL.

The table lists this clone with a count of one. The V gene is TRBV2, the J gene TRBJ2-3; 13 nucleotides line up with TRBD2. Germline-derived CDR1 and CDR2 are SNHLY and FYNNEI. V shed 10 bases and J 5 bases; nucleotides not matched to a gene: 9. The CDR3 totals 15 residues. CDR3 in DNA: TGTGCCATCGACGGGACTAGCGGGAAAGTAGATACGCAGTATTTT. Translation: CAIDGTSGKVDTQYF.

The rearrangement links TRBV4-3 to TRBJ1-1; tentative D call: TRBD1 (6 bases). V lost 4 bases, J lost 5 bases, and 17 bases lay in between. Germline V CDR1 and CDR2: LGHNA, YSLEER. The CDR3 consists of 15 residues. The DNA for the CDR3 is TGCGCCAGCAGCCCCGGACTCGACAGGCGTACTGAAGCTTTCTTT. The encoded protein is CASSPGLDRRTEAFF.

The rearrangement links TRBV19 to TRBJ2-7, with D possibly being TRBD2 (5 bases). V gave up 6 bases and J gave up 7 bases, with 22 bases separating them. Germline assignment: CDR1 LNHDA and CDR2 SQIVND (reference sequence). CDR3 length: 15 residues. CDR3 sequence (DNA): TGTGCCAGTAGAAGCTGGACGGCCATGAGGAGGGAGCAGTACTTC. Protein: CASRSWTAMRREQYF.

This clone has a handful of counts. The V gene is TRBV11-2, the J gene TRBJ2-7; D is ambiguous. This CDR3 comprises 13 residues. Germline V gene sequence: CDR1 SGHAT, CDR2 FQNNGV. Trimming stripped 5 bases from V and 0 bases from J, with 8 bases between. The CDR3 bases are TGTGCCAGCAGCCGACTGGGCTCCTACGAGCAGTACTTC. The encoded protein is CASSRLGSYEQYF.